This is a list of T cell receptor beta chains from one sample in a study of T-cell reconstitution after alpha-beta-depleted transplantation in children. TCRdb redid the calling of the PCR reads with MiXCR, one entry per CDR3 protein. The table records hundreds of thousands of distinct CDR3 sequences, around 12% of them present only once. Here the sequenced sample was PBMCs, taken before TCRalphabeta/CD19-depleted stem cell transplant. The source is a girl aged 2-15 years with congenital amegakaryocytic thrombocytopenia, due to receive a stem cell transplant. CDR3s include the opening cysteine and the closing phenylalanine or tryptophan. Each record gives: V gene, J gene, D gene, clone size, CDR3 protein, CDR3 DNA. The D gene is left open where the match is weak. Expanded clones are given a class, and other clones once, few, many or no size at all.

V gene: TRBV29-1
J gene: TRBJ2-4
D gene: NA
clone size: few
CDR3 protein: CSVEGNPVLAKNIQYF
CDR3 DNA: TGCAGCGTTGAAGGGAATCCAGTCCTAGCCAAAAACATTCAGTACTTC

V gene: TRBV20-1
J gene: TRBJ2-7
D gene: NA
clone size: few
CDR3 protein: CSVPSSGRGYEQYF
CDR3 DNA: TGCAGTGTTCCCAGTAGCGGTAGGGGATACGAGCAGTACTTC

V gene: TRBV2
J gene: TRBJ2-2
D gene: TRBD2
clone size: few
CDR3 protein: CASSGGAGDPGELFF
CDR3 DNA: TGTGCCAGCAGTGGTGGCGCGGGAGATCCCGGGGAGCTGTTTTTT

V gene: TRBV15
J gene: TRBJ2-5
D gene: NA
clone size: NA
CDR3 protein: CATSPLLSGGETQYF
CDR3 DNA: TGTGCCACCAGCCCACTCTTGTCCGGGGGAGAGACCCAGTACTTC

V gene: TRBV12-3/TRBV12-4
J gene: TRBJ2-5
D gene: NA
clone size: few
CDR3 protein: CASRRRDWETQYF
CDR3 DNA: TGTGCCAGCAGGAGGCGGGATTGGGAGACCCAGTACTTC

V gene: TRBV5-1
J gene: TRBJ2-2
D gene: TRBD2
clone size: many
CDR3 protein: CASSPITGTRGLAGELFF
CDR3 DNA: TGCGCCAGCAGCCCAATAACCGGGACTAGGGGTCTCGCCGGGGAGCTGTTTTTT

V gene: TRBV5-1
J gene: TRBJ2-3
D gene: NA
clone size: many
CDR3 protein: CASSLGVVFYTDTQYF
CDR3 DNA: TGCGCCAGCAGCCTCGGAGTGGTTTTTTACACAGATACGCAGTATTTT

V gene: TRBV4-1
J gene: TRBJ2-7
D gene: NA
clone size: NA
CDR3 protein: CASSGSGTPYSYEQYF
CDR3 DNA: TGCGCCAGCAGCGGATCCGGGACTCCTTACTCCTACGAGCAGTACTTC

V gene: TRBV20-1
J gene: TRBJ2-3
D gene: NA
clone size: NA
CDR3 protein: CSARLQAPSTDTQYF
CDR3 DNA: TGCAGTGCTAGGCTACAAGCCCCGAGCACAGATACGCAGTATTTT

V gene: TRBV20-1
J gene: TRBJ2-2
D gene: NA
clone size: few
CDR3 protein: CSAREGAGANTGELFF
CDR3 DNA: TGCAGTGCTAGAGAGGGGGCAGGGGCGAACACCGGGGAGCTGTTTTTT

V gene: TRBV20-1
J gene: TRBJ2-1
D gene: TRBD2
clone size: NA
CDR3 protein: CSAALAGGPSMVF
CDR3 DNA: TGCAGTGCCGCACTAGCGGGAGGGCCTTCCATGGTCTTC

V gene: TRBV7-9
J gene: TRBJ2-5
D gene: NA
clone size: NA
CDR3 protein: CASSPRPVEETQYF
CDR3 DNA: TGTGCCAGCAGCCCCCGCCCAGTTGAAGAGACCCAGTACTTC

V gene: TRBV20-1
J gene: TRBJ2-5
D gene: NA
clone size: NA
CDR3 protein: CSASPLRRTQETQYF
CDR3 DNA: TGCAGTGCTAGCCCCCTTAGACGGACCCAAGAGACCCAGTACTTC

V gene: TRBV7-6
J gene: TRBJ2-3
D gene: NA
clone size: NA
CDR3 protein: CASGLEVYAQYF
CDR3 DNA: TGTGCCAGCGGCCTTGAGGTCTACGCGCAGTATTTT

V gene: TRBV7-3
J gene: TRBJ2-1
D gene: TRBD2
clone size: few
CDR3 protein: CASSQRTSGVLDEQFF
CDR3 DNA: TGTGCCAGCAGCCAACGGACTAGCGGGGTTTTAGATGAGCAGTTCTTC

V gene: TRBV18
J gene: TRBJ2-1
D gene: NA
clone size: NA
CDR3 protein: CASSPGQPGNEQFF
CDR3 DNA: TGTGCCAGCTCACCAGGCCAGCCTGGCAATGAGCAGTTCTTC

V gene: TRBV5-1
J gene: TRBJ1-6
D gene: NA
clone size: NA
CDR3 protein: CASSLGTPRQSPLHF
CDR3 DNA: TGCGCCAGCAGCTTGGGCACACCTCGCCAATCACCCCTCCACTTT

V gene: TRBV4-1
J gene: TRBJ2-1
D gene: NA
clone size: NA
CDR3 protein: CASSQVSDRPSYNEQFF
CDR3 DNA: TGCGCCAGCAGCCAAGTCTCCGACAGGCCGTCCTACAATGAGCAGTTCTTC

V gene: TRBV27
J gene: TRBJ1-6
D gene: NA
clone size: few
CDR3 protein: CASSLWGYNSPLHF
CDR3 DNA: TGTGCCAGTAGTTTGTGGGGGTATAATTCACCCCTCCACTTT

V gene: TRBV29-1
J gene: TRBJ2-2
D gene: TRBD1
clone size: many
CDR3 protein: CSVGPGQGMVGELFF
CDR3 DNA: TGCAGCGTTGGCCCGGGACAGGGGATGGTCGGGGAGCTGTTTTTT

V gene: TRBV12-3/TRBV12-4
J gene: TRBJ2-7
D gene: TRBD2
clone size: many
CDR3 protein: CASSKGLAGSISYEQYF
CDR3 DNA: TGTGCCAGCAGTAAGGGACTAGCGGGCTCCATCTCCTACGAGCAGTACTTC

V gene: TRBV20-1
J gene: TRBJ2-1
D gene: TRBD2
clone size: few
CDR3 protein: CSAQLAGGPNEQFF
CDR3 DNA: TGCAGTGCTCAACTAGCGGGAGGGCCGAATGAGCAGTTCTTC

V gene: TRBV7-9
J gene: TRBJ1-5
D gene: NA
clone size: few
CDR3 protein: CASSNRGVPQPQHF
CDR3 DNA: TGTGCCAGCAGCAACCGGGGGGTTCCTCAGCCCCAGCATTTT

V gene: TRBV12-3/TRBV12-4
J gene: TRBJ2-3
D gene: TRBD2
clone size: many
CDR3 protein: CASSAGTSGFLTDTQYF
CDR3 DNA: TGTGCCAGCAGTGCCGGGACTAGCGGCTTTCTCACAGATACGCAGTATTTT

V gene: TRBV9
J gene: TRBJ2-1
D gene: NA
clone size: NA
CDR3 protein: CASSGGSDHYNEQFF
CDR3 DNA: TGTGCCAGCAGCGGGGGTAGCGACCACTACAATGAGCAGTTCTTC

V gene: TRBV5-1
J gene: TRBJ1-2
D gene: NA
clone size: many
CDR3 protein: CASSFGDSRDYGYTF
CDR3 DNA: TGCGCCAGCAGCTTTGGCGATTCCAGGGACTATGGCTACACCTTC

V gene: TRBV20-1
J gene: TRBJ1-5
D gene: NA
clone size: NA
CDR3 protein: CSAPERGSNQPQHF
CDR3 DNA: TGCAGTGCTCCAGAGAGGGGGAGCAATCAGCCCCAGCATTTT

V gene: TRBV5-1
J gene: TRBJ1-6
D gene: NA
clone size: few
CDR3 protein: CASSLVPPPQDSPLHF
CDR3 DNA: TGCGCCAGCAGCTTGGTGCCTCCACCACAGGATTCACCCCTCCACTTT

V gene: TRBV10-3
J gene: TRBJ2-1
D gene: NA
clone size: many
CDR3 protein: CAIRRASSYNEQFF
CDR3 DNA: TGTGCCATCAGGAGGGCTAGCTCCTACAATGAGCAGTTCTTC

V gene: TRBV25-1
J gene: TRBJ1-3
D gene: NA
clone size: few
CDR3 protein: CASSDHFLNTIYF
CDR3 DNA: TGTGCCAGCAGTGACCATTTTCTAAACACCATATATTTT

V gene: TRBV15
J gene: TRBJ2-1
D gene: NA
clone size: NA
CDR3 protein: CATSRERGVSYNEQFF
CDR3 DNA: TGTGCCACCAGCAGAGAACGAGGGGTCTCCTACAATGAGCAGTTCTTC

V gene: TRBV18
J gene: TRBJ1-5
D gene: TRBD1
clone size: few
CDR3 protein: CASSPSPRGVDNQPQHF
CDR3 DNA: TGTGCCAGCTCACCGTCCCCCAGGGGGGTTGACAATCAGCCCCAGCATTTT

V gene: TRBV4-1
J gene: TRBJ1-5
D gene: NA
clone size: many
CDR3 protein: CASSQGGFKGKGNQPQHF
CDR3 DNA: TGCGCCAGCAGCCAAGGGGGCTTTAAGGGAAAGGGCAATCAGCCCCAGCATTTT

V gene: TRBV12-3/TRBV12-4
J gene: TRBJ2-1
D gene: NA
clone size: many
CDR3 protein: CANKGRGDEQFF
CDR3 DNA: TGTGCCAACAAGGGACGAGGCGATGAGCAGTTCTTC

V gene: TRBV6-1
J gene: TRBJ2-1
D gene: NA
clone size: few
CDR3 protein: CASSWGRGLTYNEQFF
CDR3 DNA: TGTGCCAGCAGCTGGGGGAGAGGGCTCACCTACAATGAGCAGTTCTTC

V gene: TRBV15
J gene: TRBJ1-1
D gene: NA
clone size: many
CDR3 protein: CATSRDTTEAFF
CDR3 DNA: TGTGCCACCAGCAGGGACACAACCGAAGCTTTCTTT

V gene: TRBV7-9
J gene: TRBJ2-1
D gene: TRBD2
clone size: few
CDR3 protein: CASSLSPGLADNEQFF
CDR3 DNA: TGTGCCAGCAGCTTATCTCCCGGACTAGCGGACAATGAGCAGTTCTTC

V gene: TRBV20-1
J gene: TRBJ2-3
D gene: TRBD2
clone size: few
CDR3 protein: CSARDWRRLAGVDTQYF
CDR3 DNA: TGCAGTGCTAGAGATTGGCGGAGACTAGCGGGAGTTGATACGCAGTATTTT

V gene: TRBV12-3/TRBV12-4
J gene: TRBJ1-5
D gene: NA
clone size: NA
CDR3 protein: CASSSVGAGNQPQHF
CDR3 DNA: TGTGCCAGCAGTTCGGTGGGGGCTGGCAATCAGCCCCAGCATTTT

V gene: TRBV7-8
J gene: TRBJ1-5
D gene: NA
clone size: many
CDR3 protein: CASSLRAETYSNQPQHF
CDR3 DNA: TGTGCCAGCAGCCTCCGGGCAGAAACTTATAGCAATCAGCCCCAGCATTTT

V gene: TRBV20-1
J gene: TRBJ2-4
D gene: TRBD1
clone size: few
CDR3 protein: CSARALRQGKNIQYF
CDR3 DNA: TGCAGTGCTAGAGCCCTACGACAGGGGAAAAACATTCAGTACTTC

V gene: TRBV20-1
J gene: TRBJ2-1
D gene: NA
clone size: many
CDR3 protein: CSATPYTGTSYNEQFF
CDR3 DNA: TGCAGTGCAACGCCCTACACCGGGACGAGCTACAATGAGCAGTTCTTC

V gene: TRBV24-1
J gene: TRBJ1-5
D gene: NA
clone size: many
CDR3 protein: CATTARKSTNQPQHF
CDR3 DNA: TGTGCCACCACAGCCAGGAAGTCCACCAATCAGCCCCAGCATTTT

V gene: TRBV7-2
J gene: TRBJ2-3
D gene: TRBD2
clone size: NA
CDR3 protein: CASSLGTSGGGPDTQYF
CDR3 DNA: TGTGCCAGCAGCTTAGGGACTAGCGGAGGGGGCCCAGATACGCAGTATTTT

V gene: TRBV20-1
J gene: TRBJ1-6
D gene: NA
clone size: many
CDR3 protein: CSARDRPYNSPLHF
CDR3 DNA: TGCAGTGCTAGAGACAGGCCTTATAATTCACCCCTCCACTTT

V gene: TRBV11-1
J gene: TRBJ1-2
D gene: NA
clone size: NA
CDR3 protein: CASSFDGTTYGYTF
CDR3 DNA: TGTGCCAGCAGCTTCGACGGGACCACCTATGGCTACACCTTC

V gene: TRBV12-3/TRBV12-4
J gene: TRBJ2-7
D gene: NA
clone size: few
CDR3 protein: CASSLKAGLIAYEQYF
CDR3 DNA: TGTGCCAGCAGTTTAAAGGCCGGGTTAATAGCCTACGAGCAGTACTTC

V gene: TRBV10-3
J gene: TRBJ2-7
D gene: NA
clone size: many
CDR3 protein: CAITTGTRPYEQYF
CDR3 DNA: TGTGCCATCACTACCGGGACGCGACCCTACGAGCAGTACTTC

V gene: TRBV30
J gene: TRBJ1-4
D gene: NA
clone size: many
CDR3 protein: CAWSIGNVGFF
CDR3 DNA: TGTGCCTGGAGTATCGGTAATGTTGGGTTTTTT

V gene: TRBV29-1
J gene: TRBJ2-1
D gene: NA
clone size: many
CDR3 protein: CSVPAGNEQFF
CDR3 DNA: TGCAGCGTTCCGGCGGGCAATGAGCAGTTCTTC

V gene: TRBV6-5
J gene: TRBJ2-1
D gene: TRBD2
clone size: NA
CDR3 protein: CASSSTSGRDNEQFF
CDR3 DNA: TGTGCCAGCAGCTCTACTAGCGGGAGGGACAATGAGCAGTTCTTC

V gene: TRBV5-1
J gene: TRBJ1-1
D gene: TRBD1
clone size: many
CDR3 protein: CASWRGPDTEAFF
CDR3 DNA: TGCGCCAGCTGGAGGGGGCCCGATACTGAAGCTTTCTTT

V gene: TRBV5-1
J gene: TRBJ1-5
D gene: NA
clone size: many
CDR3 protein: CASSLDVGNQPQHF
CDR3 DNA: TGCGCCAGCAGCTTGGACGTGGGCAATCAGCCCCAGCATTTT

V gene: TRBV18
J gene: TRBJ2-4
D gene: TRBD1
clone size: NA
CDR3 protein: CASSSNSGTGVILAKNIQYF
CDR3 DNA: TGTGCCAGCTCATCCAACTCCGGGACAGGGGTGATTTTGGCCAAAAACATTCAGTACTTC

V gene: TRBV18
J gene: TRBJ2-7
D gene: TRBD1
clone size: NA
CDR3 protein: CASSPSIRQGLGEQYF
CDR3 DNA: TGTGCCAGCTCACCGAGTATAAGACAGGGTTTAGGCGAGCAGTACTTC

V gene: TRBV7-9
J gene: TRBJ2-6
D gene: NA
clone size: many
CDR3 protein: CASSLFFGANVLTF
CDR3 DNA: TGTGCCAGCAGCTTATTTTTTGGGGCCAACGTCCTGACTTTC

V gene: TRBV4-1
J gene: TRBJ2-7
D gene: TRBD2
clone size: few
CDR3 protein: CASSQVVLAGETGYEQYF
CDR3 DNA: TGCGCCAGCAGCCAAGTGGTACTAGCGGGAGAAACTGGCTACGAGCAGTACTTC

V gene: TRBV9
J gene: TRBJ1-1
D gene: TRBD1
clone size: many
CDR3 protein: CASSSGTGGTEAFF
CDR3 DNA: TGTGCCAGCAGTTCCGGGACAGGGGGGACTGAAGCTTTCTTT

V gene: TRBV27
J gene: TRBJ2-5
D gene: TRBD1
clone size: many
CDR3 protein: CASSRRDSQETQYF
CDR3 DNA: TGTGCCAGCAGCCGCCGGGACAGCCAAGAGACCCAGTACTTC